This T cell receptor beta chain is from a study of cytomegalovirus exposure and HLA in healthy donors. Study at large: There were around 100 million unique TCR beta sequences, drawn from 150 million to 200 million T cells, in an earlier analysis. Study results and limitations: The authors enumerated under 200 TCR beta chains as linked to cytomegalovirus. Later analysis indicated greater clonal expansion among HLA-associated TCR beta chains than among equally common other chains.

Vbeta (60) and Jbeta (13) primers were used in the PCR. Assay: immunoSEQ multiplex PCR; the TCRdb copy retains only in-frame clones and omits some. Of 150,000 to 200,000 clones listed, over 70% are singletons. Turning to this clone: The antigen is unknown.

Trimming took off 3 bases at V and 4 bases at J, with 9 bases between the two ends. CDR1 and CDR2 from the germline V gene are SGHTA and FQGTGA. CDR3 size: 14 residues. This chain connects TRBV7-3 to TRBJ2-2; a possible D gene is TRBD1 (6 bases). Sequencing was performed on PBMCs. The TCR sequence derives from a woman in her forties or fifties in good health and CMV-seropositive. The CDR3 DNA follows: TGTGCCAGCAGCTTTCAGGGGACCACCGGGGAGCTGTTTTTT. This translates into CASSFQGTTGELFF.